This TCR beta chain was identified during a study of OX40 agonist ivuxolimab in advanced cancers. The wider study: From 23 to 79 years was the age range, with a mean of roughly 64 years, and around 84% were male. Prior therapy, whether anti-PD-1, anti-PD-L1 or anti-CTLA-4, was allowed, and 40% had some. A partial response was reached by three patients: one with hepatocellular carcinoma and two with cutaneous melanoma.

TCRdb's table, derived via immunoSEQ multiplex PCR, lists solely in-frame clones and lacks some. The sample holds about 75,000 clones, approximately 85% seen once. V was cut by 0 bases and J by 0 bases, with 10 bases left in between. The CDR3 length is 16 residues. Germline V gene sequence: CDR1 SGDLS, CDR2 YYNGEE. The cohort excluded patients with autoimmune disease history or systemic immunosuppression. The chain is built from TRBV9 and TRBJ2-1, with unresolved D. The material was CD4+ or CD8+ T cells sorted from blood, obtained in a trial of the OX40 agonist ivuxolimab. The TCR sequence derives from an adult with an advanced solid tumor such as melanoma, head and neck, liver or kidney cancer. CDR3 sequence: CASSVETFRSYNEQFF. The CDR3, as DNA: TGTGCCAGCAGCGTAGAGACATTCCGCTCCTACAATGAGCAGTTCTTC.